The 12 T cell receptor beta chains presented below share a single source sample, sequenced in a study of blood T cell repertoires in COVID-19. Some clones are missing from TCRdb's copy, which holds only in-frame ones; the method was immunoSEQ multiplex PCR. The table shows 190,000 or so clones, with around nine tenths occurring only once. The material sequenced was peripheral blood. These receptors all come from a man in his forties with active or convalescent COVID-19.

This sequence joins TRBV7-3 and TRBJ1-3; perhaps TRBD1 as D (5 bases). The V end was cut by 4 bases, the J end by 0 bases, with 13 bases between. The CDR3 runs 16 residues. The germline CDR1 and CDR2 sequences are SGHTA and FQGTGA. CDR3 in DNA: TGTGCCAGCAGCTCTCTCGACAGCCTCTCTGGAAACACCATATATTTT. Encoded protein: CASSSLDSLSGNTIYF.

The CDR3 bases are TGTGCCAGCAGCTTAGGTATCAATAATCAGGGATTCTATGGCTACACCTTC. Its protein is CASSLGINNQGFYGYTF. This chain links TRBV7-9 with TRBJ1-2, with a weak D call TRBD1 (5 bases). CDR1 SEHNR and CDR2 FQNEAQ come from the germline V gene (reference sequence). Trimming stripped 1 base from V and 4 bases from J, with 19 bases between. The CDR3 runs to 17 residues.

The V gene is TRBV11-3, the J gene TRBJ1-1, with D tentatively TRBD1 (5 bases). Germline loops: CDR1 SGHNT, CDR2 YENEEA. The CDR3 length is 16 residues. V shed 5 bases and J shed 1 base, with 17 bases lying between them. This CDR3 is CASSLRGGSANTEAFF. CDR3 coding DNA: TGTGCCAGCAGCCTAAGGGGAGGCAGCGCGAACACTGAAGCTTTCTTT.

The chain carries TRBV2 and TRBJ2-7, with D tentatively TRBD1 (6 bases). The CDR3 has 14 amino acids. The V and J ends lost 6 bases and 4 bases respectively, with 16 bases between them. Germline V gene sequence: CDR1 SNHLY, CDR2 FYNNEI. This chain's CDR3 is CASSGPGESYEQYF. CDR3 DNA: TGTGCCAGCAGCGGCCCAGGGGAGTCGTACGAGCAGTACTTC.

The V and J genes are TRBV27 and TRBJ2-7; the D is unclear. The germline V and J ends were trimmed by 0 bases and 0 bases, with 9 bases remaining between them. The CDR3 totals 15 residues. Germline loops: CDR1 MNHEY, CDR2 SMNVEV (reference sequence). This CDR3 is CASSLSTVASYEQYF. The CDR3, as DNA: TGTGCCAGCAGTTTATCAACGGTAGCCTCCTACGAGCAGTACTTC.

The chain links TRBV5-4 to TRBJ2-7, with 12 bases identical to TRBD2. Germline V gene data show CDR1 as SGHNT and CDR2 as YYREEE (reference sequence). The trim removed 3 bases at V and 2 bases at J, leaving 9 bases unmatched. CDR3 size: 17 residues. In nucleotides, the CDR3 is TGTGCCAGCAGCTCCCCTCAGACTAGCGGGGGTCCCTACGAGCAGTACTTC. It encodes CASSSPQTSGGPYEQYF.

V usage is TRBV28 and J usage is TRBJ2-1; D is ambiguous. The germline V gene has CDR1 MDHEN and CDR2 SYDVKM. The CDR3 length is 15 residues. V lost 3 bases and J 0 bases, leaving 9 bases between the germline ends. CDR3: CASSLGTSSYNEQFF. CDR3 nucleotides: TGTGCCAGCAGTTTGGGCACGAGCTCCTACAATGAGCAGTTCTTC.

The J gene is TRBJ2-3, the V gene TRBV30; 15 bases align to TRBD2. The CDR3 is 17 amino acids. V shed 1 base and J 3 bases; nucleotides not matched to a gene: 5. Germline values: CDR1 GTSNPN, CDR2 SVGIG (reference sequence). CDR3 protein: CAWSAGGTSGGTDTQYF. The CDR3 bases are TGTGCCTGGAGTGCCGGGGGGACTAGCGGGGGGACAGATACGCAGTATTTT.

This chain links TRBV19 with TRBJ1-1; D call uncertain. V dropped 5 bases and J dropped 0 bases, with 10 bases sitting between them. Germline V lookup: CDR1 LNHDA, CDR2 SQIVND (reference sequence). The CDR3 runs to 14 residues. The CDR3 sequence: CASSQIYMNTEAFF. DNA for the CDR3: TGTGCCAGTAGTCAGATATACATGAACACTGAAGCTTTCTTT. Full variable domain (outside the CDR3, taken from reference TRBV19 and TRBJ1-1): DGGITQSPKYLFRKEGQNVTLSCEQNLNHDAMYWYRQDPGQGLRLIYYSQIVNDFQKGDIAEGYSVSREKKESFPLTVTSAQKNPTAFYLCASSQIYMNTEAFFGQGTRLTVV.

This sequence joins TRBV7-6 and TRBJ1-5, with TRBD1 matching 10 bases. The J segment lost 6 bases and the V segment lost 4 bases, leaving 6 bases of the junction unmatched. This CDR3 comprises 15 residues. Germline V CDR1 and CDR2: SGHVS, FNYEAQ. The CDR3 nucleotides read TGTGCCAGCAGCTCCGGGACAGGGGCCCCTCAGCCCCAGCATTTT. Protein sequence: CASSSGTGAPQPQHF.

V gene TRBV2 combines with J gene TRBJ1-6, with 8 bases lining up with TRBD1. CDR3 length equals 15 residues. Germline CDR1 SNHLY, CDR2 FYNNEI. Germline trimming cut 5 bases from V and 7 bases from J; bases unmatched to any gene: 7. Here the CDR3 reads CASSPVGQDNSPLHF. Written as DNA, the CDR3 is TGTGCCAGCAGTCCTGTGGGACAGGACAATTCACCCCTCCACTTT.

The rearrangement joins TRBV5-1 to TRBJ2-5; TRBD1 matches 9 bases. The V and J ends lost 4 bases and 4 bases, in that order; junction bases with no gene match: 5. The CDR3 consists of 14 residues. Germline values: CDR1 SGHRS, CDR2 YFSETQ. CDR3 sequence (DNA): TGCGCCAGCAGCAGAGACAGGGGGGGAGAGACCCAGTACTTC. This sequence encodes CASSRDRGGETQYF.